The TCR beta chain described here comes from a study of regulatory T cells in long-lasting Graves disease. Study details: Over 5 years of antithyroid drugs plus positive TSH receptor antibodies defined persistent Graves' disease. Study results and limitations: Thyroid tissue was not studied; only peripheral blood was.

Germline V CDR1 and CDR2: SGHDN, FVKESK. This CDR3 has 11 amino acids. The germline V and J ends were trimmed by 5 bases and 6 bases, with 7 bases remaining between them. Relying on iRepertoire HTBI primers and Arm-PCR of CDR3 regions, the team built TCR beta libraries. TCRdb processed the multiplex PCR reads anew with MiXCR; each CDR3 protein has one entry. The sample contains roughly 360,000 distinct CDR3 sequences, roughly 23% of which appear only once. Time point in this sample: persistent/refractory GD, antithyroid drugs over 5 years with positive TRAb. PBMCs provided the RNA from which the TCR library was made. This clonotype was picked up a small number of times. Its specificity is unknown.

The receptor was isolated from a woman in her 40s with Graves disease. The sequencing used peripheral blood mononuclear cells (PBMCs), collected when the disease was refractory, from a patient treated with antithyroid drugs. This rearrangement joins TRBV14 to TRBJ1-2; possible D gene TRBD1, 6 bases. The CDR3 spells CASSNRDGYTF. CDR3 DNA: TGTGCCAGCAGCAACAGGGATGGCTACACCTTC.